These T cell receptor beta chains were read from a single sample in a study of blood T cell repertoires in COVID-19. Some clones are missing from TCRdb's copy, which holds only in-frame ones; the method was immunoSEQ multiplex PCR. The sample holds fewer than 120,000 clones; about 90% are singletons and the top ten take 4.8%. The specimen sequenced was peripheral blood. These receptors were taken from a human donor in a cohort sampled during active COVID-19. The CDR3 runs from the conserved cysteine through the conserved F or W.

V gene	J gene	CDR3 protein
TRBV20-1	TRBJ1-6	CSASTGKLQNSPLHF
TRBV18	TRBJ2-3	CASSPPSRTRSTDTQYF
TRBV28	TRBJ1-5	CAIHQGGGNQPQHF
TRBV15	TRBJ2-7	CATRAGLAGTYEQYF
TRBV2	TRBJ2-7	CASSGPEISYEQYF
TRBV25-1	TRBJ2-7	CASSGGLYEQYF
TRBV6-6	TRBJ2-1	CASRPPGLAENNEQFF
TRBV5-1	TRBJ2-1	CASSKPGSFDEQFF
TRBV2	TRBJ1-5	CASQEGGAGNQPQHF
TRBV3-1/TRBV3-2	TRBJ2-6	CASSHGSGANVLTF
TRBV6-2/TRBV6-3	TRBJ1-5	CASSINRDQPQHF
TRBV28	TRBJ1-2	CASTLGEGFYGYTF
TRBV27	TRBJ2-1	CASSLNFGTVTNEQFF
TRBV12-3/TRBV12-4	TRBJ2-5	CASSFQGRETQYF
TRBV25-1	TRBJ2-2	CASSDFNRGYTGELFF
TRBV7-9	TRBJ2-5	CASSSERGSWETQYF